This TCR beta chain was sequenced in a study of spatial heterogeneity in lung cancer. Points from the study as a whole: The number of expanded tumor alpha and beta chains correlated with mutation number. Ubiquitous nonsynonymous mutations were tracked by counts of ubiquitous expanded TCRs, and regional ones by counts of regional expanded TCRs.

This clonotype was seen many times. The antigen is unknown. TCRdb independently ran MiXCR on the 5' RACE reads; one entry per CDR3 protein. The sample lists approximately 11,000 distinct CDR3 sequences, 9.5% to 13% occurring once. The time point here: sample taken at primary tumor resection. The CDR3 runs to 14 residues. Trimming removed 7 bases from V and 0 bases from J; junction bases left unmatched: 6. CDR1 and CDR2 from the germline V gene are SQVTM and ANQGSEA. This material consisted of lung tumor tissue, taken at surgery. The rearrangement joins TRBV29-1 to TRBJ2-1, with TRBD1 matching over 7 bases. The TCR originated in a female donor with early-stage non-small cell lung cancer. This CDR3 reads CSARSGGSYNEQFF. CDR3 in DNA: TGCAGCGCCCGGTCAGGGGGCTCCTACAATGAGCAGTTCTTC.